What follows is one T cell receptor beta chain and its context. From germline, CDR1 is SGHTA and CDR2 FQGTGA. The V and J ends lost 7 bases and 6 bases respectively, with 13 bases between them. The CDR3 runs 12 residues. The data belong to a study of T cells in Graves' hyperthyroidism and ophthalmopathy. TCR beta CDR3 regions were amplified from RNA. The HTBI primer set served for first-round RT-PCR of the TCR CDR3. Each CDR3 protein gets one entry after TCRdb re-called the multiplex PCR reads with MiXCR. This sample carries under 350,000 distinct CDR3 sequences, about 17% of them seen once, and the ten largest clones take around 58%.

The material sequenced was blood. The clonotype comes from a woman between 55 and 75 years old with Graves' ophthalmopathy. The chain couples TRBV7-3 to TRBJ2-7, with a possible D match to TRBD1 (5 bases). CDR3 loop: CASNEGVGEQYF. CDR3 bases: TGTGCCAGCAACGAAGGGGTTGGCGAGCAGTACTTC.